This TCR beta chain comes out of a study of regulatory T cells in long-lasting Graves disease. The overall study: Graves' disease counted as persistent after over 5 years of antithyroid drugs with positive TSH receptor antibodies.

Overall study results and limits: Possibly, accuracy suffered from the small sample size.

CDR3-region Arm-PCR and iRepertoire HTBI primers produced the TCR beta libraries. TCRdb reanalysed the multiplex PCR reads using MiXCR and keeps one entry per CDR3 protein. The repertoire holds under 350,000 distinct CDR3 sequences, with roughly a fifth as singletons. The time point here: persistent/refractory GD, antithyroid drugs over 5 years with positive TRAb. From PBMCs, RNA was extracted and then used to make the TCR library. This clonotype was seen ten or more times. Its antigen is unknown. The source was peripheral blood mononuclear cells (PBMCs), collected when the disease was refractory, from a patient treated with antithyroid drugs. This receptor was identified in a female donor with Graves disease.

The DNA for the CDR3 is TGTGCCAGCAGTCTCACACCACTAGCACCGATGGAGACCCAGTACTTC. It yields the protein CASSLTPLAPMETQYF. The rearrangement uses TRBV3-1 and TRBJ2-5, with D possibly matching TRBD2 (6 bases). This CDR3 region has 16 residues. The germline V and J ends were trimmed by 6 bases and 5 bases, with 22 bases remaining between them. Germline V gene data show CDR1 as LGHDT and CDR2 as YNNKEL (reference sequence).